This T cell receptor (beta chain) came from a study of cytomegalovirus exposure and HLA in healthy donors. Study-wide results and limits: DRB1 had the most TCR associations and HLA-C the fewest, a later analysis found, with rates varying by HLA locus. Researchers counted around 180 TCR beta chains as cytomegalovirus-associated.

Turning to this clone: The target antigen is unknown.

Germline CDR1 and CDR2: SGHTA and FQGNSA. V was cut by 5 bases and J by 6 bases, with 14 bases left in between. This CDR3 region has 14 residues. The primer mix had 60 Vbeta and 13 Jbeta primers. Clones were sequenced by immunoSEQ multiplex PCR, and TCRdb holds only the in-frame ones, with some missing. Among 100,000 to 150,000 clones listed, more than 70% were seen once. What was sequenced was PBMCs. The rearrangement joins TRBV7-2 to TRBJ2-1; D uncertain. The TCR was taken from a woman aged 55-69 years in good health and CMV-seronegative. The CDR3 region is CASSAWRLGNEQFF. In DNA form, the CDR3 reads TGTGCCAGCAGCGCGTGGAGACTTGGCAATGAGCAGTTCTTC.